Each of the 24 T cell receptor beta chains below was sequenced from the same sample in a study of long-term antiretroviral therapy in people with HIV. Sequencing relied on immunoSEQ assay v3.0, run at survey level. Clones were read by immunoSEQ multiplex PCR, and TCRdb kept only the in-frame ones, dropping some. The profile shows around 30,000 clones, approximately 88% of them singletons. The sequencing here drew on unsorted PBMCs, taken 0.5 years after starting antiretroviral therapy. These receptors came from a woman aged 18-29 years with HIV.

The chain recombines TRBV27 with TRBJ2-1; 8 positions agree with TRBD1. This CDR3 has 15 amino acids. CDR1 is MNHEY, CDR2 SMNVEV, per germline (reference sequence). Trimming removed 2 bases from V and 5 bases from J; junction bases left unmatched: 5. The CDR3 DNA is TGTGCCAGCAGTTTAAACAGGGGACAGGACAATGAGCAGTTCTTC. Amino acid sequence: CASSLNRGQDNEQFF.

The rearrangement uses TRBV9 and TRBJ1-5; D gene unclear. The CDR3 is made up of 14 amino acids. CDR1 is SGDLS and CDR2 is YYNGEE in the germline V gene. The V end lost 0 bases, the J end lost 3 bases, and 7 bases lay between the germline ends. The CDR3 DNA follows: TGTGCCAGCAGCGTAGGGACGGTCAATCAGCCCCAGCATTTT. It yields the protein CASSVGTVNQPQHF.

This clone showed up just once. The chain combines TRBV9 with TRBJ1-1; 9 nucleotides line up with TRBD1. CDR3 size: 16 residues. Germline V CDR1 and CDR2: SGDLS, YYNGEE. Trimming cost V 3 bases and J 2 bases; bases outside gene matches: 8. Here the CDR3 reads CASSANADRGNTEAFF. The DNA for the CDR3 is TGTGCCAGCAGCGCAAATGCGGACAGGGGTAACACTGAAGCTTTCTTT.

J is TRBJ2-5 and V is TRBV5-4; possibly TRBD2 for D (6 bases). Germline assignment: CDR1 SGHNT and CDR2 YYREEE (reference sequence). V lost 2 bases, J lost 9 bases, and 11 bases lay in between. This CDR3 region has 12 residues. The CDR3 DNA reads TGTGCCAGCAGCTTCCCCCCGGGGGCCCAGTACTTC. Translated: CASSFPPGAQYF.

The DNA of the CDR3 is TGTGCCAGCAGTCTTCGACAGGGTGCGGATGAGCAGTTCTTC. It encodes CASSLRQGADEQFF. The rearrangement joins TRBV6-5 to TRBJ2-1, with 7 nucleotides matching TRBD1. Germline V gives CDR1 MNHEY, CDR2 SVGAGI. This CDR3 region has 14 residues. V trimming: 5 bases; J trimming: 8 bases; junction bases outside the gene matches: 9.

The chain combines TRBV7-9 with TRBJ2-2, with D hard to call. This CDR3 has 14 amino acids. Trimming took off 5 bases at V and 1 base at J, with 8 bases between the two ends. CDR1 and CDR2 from the germline V gene are SEHNR and FQNEAQ (reference sequence). The CDR3 nucleotides are TGTGCCAGCAGCCTCGAGGTGAACACCGGGGAGCTGTTTTTT. Translated: CASSLEVNTGELFF.

The chain recombines TRBV11-2 with TRBJ2-5; D possibly uses TRBD1 or TRBD2 (6 bases each). Trimming stripped 2 bases from V and 5 bases from J, with 12 bases between. CDR3 length: 14 amino acids. CDR1 is SGHAT, CDR2 FQNNGV, per germline. CDR3 sequence reads: CASSLFGGGETQYF. Written as DNA, the CDR3 is TGTGCCAGCAGCTTATTCGGGGGCGGGGAGACCCAGTACTTC.

The rearrangement joins TRBV15 to TRBJ1-3; 7 bases agree with TRBD1. Losses at the gene ends were 3 bases for V and 3 bases for J; bases not matched to a gene: 17. This CDR3 comprises 19 residues. Germline assignment: CDR1 LNHNV and CDR2 YYDKDF (reference sequence). The CDR3, as DNA: TGTGCCACCAGCAGGGAATACAGGGGCCGTGGCTCTGGTGGAAACACCATATATTTT. Residues: CATSREYRGRGSGGNTIYF.

The gene calls are TRBV9 and TRBJ2-2; D is perhaps TRBD1 or TRBD2 (5 bases each). The CDR3 has 15 amino acids. Germline V lookup: CDR1 SGDLS, CDR2 YYNGEE. Trimming cost V 5 bases and J 5 bases, with 16 bases left between them. The CDR3 protein is CASSGGTTGTGELFF. The CDR3 DNA reads as TGTGCCAGCAGTGGTGGGACCACGGGGACCGGGGAGCTGTTTTTT.

The chain carries TRBV7-9 and TRBJ1-4; D possibly corresponds to TRBD1 (5 bases). The CDR3 is 14 amino acids. Germline CDR1 SEHNR, CDR2 FQNEAQ (reference sequence). V was cut by 5 bases and J by 0 bases, with 7 bases left in between. The CDR3 DNA reads as TGTGCCAGCAGCAGGGGCTCAACTAATGAAAAACTGTTTTTT. Translating gives CASSRGSTNEKLFF.

The chain is built from TRBV19 and TRBJ1-6, with 8 bases matching TRBD1. Germline trimming cut 4 bases from V and 8 bases from J; bases unmatched to any gene: 4. The CDR3 loop spans 14 amino acids. Per germline, CDR1 LNHDA and CDR2 SQIVND (reference sequence). The CDR3 DNA reads TGTGCCAGTAGTACTTTGGACAGGGATTCACCCCTCCACTTT. It translates to CASSTLDRDSPLHF.

CDR3 protein: CASSLTGLRDEQYF. The CDR3 region has the DNA TGTGCCAGCAGCCTGACAGGGTTGCGCGACGAGCAGTACTTC. This sequence joins TRBV27 and TRBJ2-7; 7 bases fit TRBD1. The CDR3 loop spans 14 amino acids. After removal of 6 bases from V and 5 bases from J, the junction contained 10 bases not matched to a gene. CDR1 is MNHEY and CDR2 is SMNVEV in the germline V gene (reference sequence).

As for this clone: The junction differs from germline at one of its ends, possibly a read error. The chain recombines TRBV10-3 with TRBJ2-7; tentative D call: TRBD1 (5 bases). The CDR3 runs 12 residues. In germline, CDR1 is ENHRY, CDR2 SYGVKD. The CDR3 spells CAVRESTYEQYF. The CDR3 region has the DNA TGTGCCGTCAGGGAATCAACCTACGAGCAGTACTTC.

This clone was seen more than once but under ten times. The chain carries TRBV7-9 and TRBJ1-6; D is possibly TRBD1 (6 bases). Looked up from germline, CDR1 is SEHNR and CDR2 is FQNEAQ (reference sequence). The CDR3 loop spans 15 amino acids. V was pared by 4 bases and J by 6 bases, with 13 bases between. Written as DNA, the CDR3 is TGTGCCAGCAGCTCCCCCGACAGGACTAATTCACCCCTCCACTTT. Amino acid sequence: CASSSPDRTNSPLHF.

V gene TRBV6-5 combines with J gene TRBJ2-7; no reliable D call. V lost 5 bases and J 3 bases, leaving 8 bases between the germline ends. The CDR3 is made up of 12 amino acids. Germline assignment: CDR1 MNHEY and CDR2 SVGAGI. This CDR3 reads CASSKSGYEQYF. The DNA for the CDR3 is TGTGCCAGCAGTAAATCAGGCTACGAGCAGTACTTC.

This sequence joins TRBV28 and TRBJ2-1; 15 nucleotides align to TRBD2. This CDR3 is 16 amino acids long. V gave up 4 bases and J gave up 7 bases; unmatched junction bases: 5. The germline V gene has CDR1 MDHEN and CDR2 SYDVKM. The DNA for the CDR3 is TGTGCCAGCAGTTCCCGAGGGACTAGCGGGAGGAATGAGCAGTTCTTC. It translates to CASSSRGTSGRNEQFF. Looking up the rest from reference TRBV28 and TRBJ2-1 gives the full variable domain: DVKVTQSSRYLVKRTGEKVFLECVQDMDHENMFWYRQDPGLGLRLIYFSYDVKMKEKGDIPEGYSVSREKKERFSLILESASTNQTSMYLCASSSRGTSGRNEQFFGPGTRLTVL.

DNA for the CDR3: TGTGCCGTAAACGAGTTCGACGAGCAGTACTTC. Its translation: CAVNEFDEQYF. The chain employs TRBV6-5 and TRBJ2-7, with D uncertain. The V end lost 11 bases, the J end lost 5 bases, and 13 bases lay between the germline ends. From germline, CDR1 is MNHEY and CDR2 SVGAGI. The CDR3 has 11 residues.

The CDR3 spells CASSLSGTEPYEQYF. CDR3 coding DNA: TGCGCCAGCAGCTTGTCCGGGACGGAGCCTTACGAGCAGTACTTC. The rearrangement uses TRBV5-1 and TRBJ2-7; tentatively, D is TRBD1 or TRBD2 (5 bases each). CDR3 length: 15 residues. From germline, CDR1 is SGHRS and CDR2 YFSETQ. The V and J ends lost 1 base and 4 bases respectively, with 15 bases between them.

This rearrangement joins TRBV4-1 to TRBJ1-5, with TRBD1 matching 11 bases. V lost 0 bases, J lost 7 bases, and 8 bases stayed unmatched. Looked up from germline, CDR1 is MGHRA and CDR2 is YSYEKL. CDR3 length: 17 residues. The CDR3 protein is CASSQDLGTGGRQPQHF. CDR3 nucleotides: TGCGCCAGCAGCCAAGATTTAGGGACAGGGGGTAGGCAGCCCCAGCATTTT.

The rearrangement links TRBV7-9 to TRBJ2-2; no definite D call. The CDR3 is made up of 12 amino acids. Deletions cut 1 base from V and 6 bases from J, with 3 bases between. In germline, CDR1 is SEHNR, CDR2 FQNEAQ (reference sequence). Here the CDR3 reads CASSLVSGELFF. CDR3 sequence (DNA): TGTGCCAGCAGCTTAGTCTCCGGGGAGCTGTTTTTT.

V is TRBV25-1 and J is TRBJ2-7; D is undetermined. The CDR3 is 11 residues long. The V gene's germline CDR1 is MGHDK and CDR2 SYGVNS. V was pared by 6 bases and J by 1 base, with 4 bases between. The CDR3 DNA reads as TGTGCCAGCAGCCTGTCCTACGAGCAGTACTTC. This translates into CASSLSYEQYF.

This chain connects TRBV5-1 to TRBJ1-6; D unresolved. The CDR3 runs 13 residues. The germline V gene has CDR1 SGHRS and CDR2 YFSETQ. With 0 bases removed from V and 8 bases from J, the gap between germline ends came to 6 bases. The CDR3 protein is CASSLEFDSPLHF. The CDR3, as DNA: TGCGCCAGCAGCTTGGAATTTGATTCACCCCTCCACTTT.

The chain recombines TRBV6-5 with TRBJ2-7; D is possibly TRBD2 (5 bases). V was trimmed by 2 bases and J by 1 base, leaving 9 bases between them. Germline V gives CDR1 MNHEY, CDR2 SVGAGI. This CDR3 comprises 14 residues. The CDR3 nucleotides read TGTGCCAGCAGTTACGGGCCGGGGTCCTACGAGCAGTACTTC. Amino acids: CASSYGPGSYEQYF.

This chain uses TRBV2 with TRBJ1-1, with D unclear. CDR3 length: 14 residues. In germline, CDR1 is SNHLY, CDR2 FYNNEI. V dropped 4 bases and J dropped 3 bases, with 12 bases sitting between them. The CDR3 reads CASSVGRDDTEAFF. The CDR3 region has the DNA TGTGCCAGCAGTGTGGGGAGAGACGACACTGAAGCTTTCTTT.